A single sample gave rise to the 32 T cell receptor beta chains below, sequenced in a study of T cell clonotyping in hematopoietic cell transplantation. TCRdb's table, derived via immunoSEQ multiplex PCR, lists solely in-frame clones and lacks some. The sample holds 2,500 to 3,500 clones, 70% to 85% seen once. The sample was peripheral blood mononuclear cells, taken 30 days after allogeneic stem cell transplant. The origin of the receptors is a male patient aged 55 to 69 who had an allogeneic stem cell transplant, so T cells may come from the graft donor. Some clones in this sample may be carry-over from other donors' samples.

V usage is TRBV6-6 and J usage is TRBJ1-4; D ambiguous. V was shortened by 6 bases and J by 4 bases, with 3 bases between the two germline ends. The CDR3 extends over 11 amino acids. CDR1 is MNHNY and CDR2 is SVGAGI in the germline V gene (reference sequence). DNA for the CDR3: TGTGCCAGCAGGATTAATGAAAAACTGTTTTTT. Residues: CASRINEKLFF.

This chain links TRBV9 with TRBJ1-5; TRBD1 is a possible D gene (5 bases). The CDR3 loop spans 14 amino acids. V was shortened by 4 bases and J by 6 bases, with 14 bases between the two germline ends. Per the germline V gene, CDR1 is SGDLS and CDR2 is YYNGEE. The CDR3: CASSLGGVGQPQHF. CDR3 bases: TGTGCCAGCAGCCTCGGGGGGGTAGGTCAGCCCCAGCATTTT.

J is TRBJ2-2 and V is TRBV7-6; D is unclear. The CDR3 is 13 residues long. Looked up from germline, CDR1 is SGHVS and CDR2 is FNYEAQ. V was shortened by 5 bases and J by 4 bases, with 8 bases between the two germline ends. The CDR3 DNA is TGTGCCAGCAGCCCCCTGACCACCGGGGAGCTGTTTTTT. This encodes CASSPLTTGELFF. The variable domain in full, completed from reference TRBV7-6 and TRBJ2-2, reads GAGVSQSPRYKVTKRGQDVALRCDPISGHVSLYWYRQALGQGPEFLTYFNYEAQQDKSGLPNDRFSAERPEGSISTLTIQRTEQRDSAMYRCASSPLTTGELFFGEGSRLTVL.

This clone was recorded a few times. The CDR3 loop is CASSFWRPEKYNEQFF. The DNA of the CDR3 is TGTGCCAGCAGTTTTTGGCGGCCTGAGAAATACAATGAGCAGTTCTTC. The V and J genes are TRBV27 and TRBJ2-1; unclear D gene. Per the germline V gene, CDR1 is MNHEY and CDR2 is SMNVEV (reference sequence). The CDR3 has 16 amino acids. The ends were cut back, 3 bases at V and 4 bases at J, with 16 bases in the middle.

CDR3 sequence reads: CASSFTPGHMNTEAFF. The CDR3, as DNA: TGCGCCAGCAGCTTCACACCGGGACACATGAACACTGAAGCTTTCTTT. The genes are TRBV5-1 and TRBJ1-1; D is possibly TRBD1 (6 bases). Germline assignment: CDR1 SGHRS and CDR2 YFSETQ. This CDR3 is built from 16 residues. V lost 2 bases and J 0 bases, leaving 14 bases between the germline ends.

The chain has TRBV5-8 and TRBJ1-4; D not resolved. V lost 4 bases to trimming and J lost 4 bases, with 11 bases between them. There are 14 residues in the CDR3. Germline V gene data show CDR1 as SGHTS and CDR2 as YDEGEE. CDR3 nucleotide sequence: TGTGCCAGCAGCGAGGGCCGGAATAATGAAAAACTGTTTTTT. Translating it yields CASSEGRNNEKLFF.

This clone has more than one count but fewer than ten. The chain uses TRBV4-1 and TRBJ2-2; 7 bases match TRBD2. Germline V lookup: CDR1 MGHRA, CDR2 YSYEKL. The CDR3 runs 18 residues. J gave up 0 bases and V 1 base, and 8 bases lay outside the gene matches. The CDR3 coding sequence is TGCGCCAGCAGCCAAGGCCCGCTCGGGGGGACGAACACCGGGGAGCTGTTTTTT. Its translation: CASSQGPLGGTNTGELFF.

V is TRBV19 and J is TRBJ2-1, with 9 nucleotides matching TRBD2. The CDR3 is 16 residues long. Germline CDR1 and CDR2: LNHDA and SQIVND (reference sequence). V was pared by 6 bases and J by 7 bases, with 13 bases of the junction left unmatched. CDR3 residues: CASSTGLARSRNEQFF. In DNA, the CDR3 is TGTGCCAGTAGCACGGGACTAGCTCGGAGTAGAAATGAGCAGTTCTTC.

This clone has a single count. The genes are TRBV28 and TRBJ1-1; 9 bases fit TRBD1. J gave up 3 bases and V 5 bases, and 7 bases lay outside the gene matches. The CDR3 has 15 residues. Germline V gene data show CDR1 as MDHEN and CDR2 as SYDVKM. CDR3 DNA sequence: TGTGCCAGCAGTCACACAGGGGGCAAGGACACTGAAGCTTTCTTT. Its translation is CASSHTGGKDTEAFF.

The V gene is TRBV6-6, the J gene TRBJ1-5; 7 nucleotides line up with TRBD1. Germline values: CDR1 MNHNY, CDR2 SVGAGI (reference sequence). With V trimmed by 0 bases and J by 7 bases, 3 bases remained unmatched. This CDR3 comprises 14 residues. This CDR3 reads CASSYSGQVQPQHF. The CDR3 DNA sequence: TGTGCCAGCAGTTACTCCGGACAGGTCCAGCCCCAGCATTTT.

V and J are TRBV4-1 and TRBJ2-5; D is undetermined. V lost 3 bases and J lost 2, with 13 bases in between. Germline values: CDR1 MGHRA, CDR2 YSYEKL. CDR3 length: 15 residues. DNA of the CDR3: TGCGCCAGCAGCCATCTCCCTGGGCCGCAAGAGACCCAGTACTTC. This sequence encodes CASSHLPGPQETQYF.

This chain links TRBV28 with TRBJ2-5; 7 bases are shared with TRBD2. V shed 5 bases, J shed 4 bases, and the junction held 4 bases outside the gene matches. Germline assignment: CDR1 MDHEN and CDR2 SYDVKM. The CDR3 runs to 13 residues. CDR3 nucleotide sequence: TGTGCCAGCAGTCCGGGGGGTGTAGAGACCCAGTACTTC. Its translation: CASSPGGVETQYF.

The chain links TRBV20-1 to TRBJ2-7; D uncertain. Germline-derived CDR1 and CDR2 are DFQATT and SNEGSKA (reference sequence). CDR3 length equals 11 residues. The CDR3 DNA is TGCAGCCCCGCCGGTACCTACGAGCAGTACTTC. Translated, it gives CSPAGTYEQYF.

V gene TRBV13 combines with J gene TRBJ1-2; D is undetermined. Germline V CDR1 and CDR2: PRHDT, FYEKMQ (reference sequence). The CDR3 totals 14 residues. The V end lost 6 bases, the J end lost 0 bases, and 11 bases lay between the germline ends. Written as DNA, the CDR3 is TGTGCCAGCAGTCAAGGACGGACTAACTATGGCTACACCTTC. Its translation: CASSQGRTNYGYTF.

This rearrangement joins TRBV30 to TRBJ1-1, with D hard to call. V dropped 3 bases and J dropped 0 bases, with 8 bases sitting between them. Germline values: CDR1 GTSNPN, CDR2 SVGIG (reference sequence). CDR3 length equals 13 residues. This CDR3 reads CAWRSGLNTEAFF. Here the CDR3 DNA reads TGTGCCTGGAGGTCCGGGTTGAACACTGAAGCTTTCTTT.

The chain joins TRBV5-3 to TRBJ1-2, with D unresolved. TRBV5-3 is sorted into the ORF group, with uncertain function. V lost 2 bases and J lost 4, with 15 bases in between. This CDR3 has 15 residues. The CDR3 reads CARSFSVQGPYGYTF. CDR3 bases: TGTGCCAGAAGCTTCAGTGTGCAAGGACCCTATGGCTACACCTTC.

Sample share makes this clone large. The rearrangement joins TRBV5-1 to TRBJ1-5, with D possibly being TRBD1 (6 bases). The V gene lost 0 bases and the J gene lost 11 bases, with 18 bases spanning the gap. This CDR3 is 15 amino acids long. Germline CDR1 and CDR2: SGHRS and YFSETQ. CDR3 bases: TGCGCCAGCAGCTTGGTGGGGAGCCCGGAGGGGGCCCAGCATTTT. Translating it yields CASSLVGSPEGAQHF.

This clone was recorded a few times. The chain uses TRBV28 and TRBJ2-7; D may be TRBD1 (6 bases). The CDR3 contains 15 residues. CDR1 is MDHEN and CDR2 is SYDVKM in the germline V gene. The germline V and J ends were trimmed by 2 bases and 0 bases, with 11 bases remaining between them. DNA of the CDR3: TGTGCCAGCAGTTTACTAAGGACAGTCTCCTACGAGCAGTACTTC. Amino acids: CASSLLRTVSYEQYF.

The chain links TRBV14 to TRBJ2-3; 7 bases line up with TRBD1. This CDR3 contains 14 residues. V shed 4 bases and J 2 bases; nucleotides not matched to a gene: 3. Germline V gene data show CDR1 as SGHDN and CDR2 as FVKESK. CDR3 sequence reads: CASSLGQFTDTQYF. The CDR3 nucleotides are TGTGCCAGCAGCCTGGGACAGTTCACAGATACGCAGTATTTT.

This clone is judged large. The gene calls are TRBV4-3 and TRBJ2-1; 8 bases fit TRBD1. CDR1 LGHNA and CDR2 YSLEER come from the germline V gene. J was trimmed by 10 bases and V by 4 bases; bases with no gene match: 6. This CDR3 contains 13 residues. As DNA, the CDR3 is TGCGCCAGCAGCCCGAGGACAGGGCGCGAGCAGTTCTTC. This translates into CASSPRTGREQFF.

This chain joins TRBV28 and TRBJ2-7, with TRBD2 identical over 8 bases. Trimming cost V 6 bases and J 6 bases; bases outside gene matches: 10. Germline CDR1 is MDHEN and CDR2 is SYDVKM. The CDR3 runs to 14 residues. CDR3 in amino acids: CASSPPGREIEQYF. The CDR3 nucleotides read TGTGCCAGCAGCCCGCCCGGGAGGGAAATCGAGCAGTACTTC.

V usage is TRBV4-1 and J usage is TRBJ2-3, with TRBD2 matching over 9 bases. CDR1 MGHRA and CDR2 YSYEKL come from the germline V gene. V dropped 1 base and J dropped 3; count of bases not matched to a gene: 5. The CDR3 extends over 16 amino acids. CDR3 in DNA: TGCGCCAGCAGCCAAGTTGGCGGGGGGGGGACAGATACGCAGTATTTT. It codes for CASSQVGGGGTDTQYF.

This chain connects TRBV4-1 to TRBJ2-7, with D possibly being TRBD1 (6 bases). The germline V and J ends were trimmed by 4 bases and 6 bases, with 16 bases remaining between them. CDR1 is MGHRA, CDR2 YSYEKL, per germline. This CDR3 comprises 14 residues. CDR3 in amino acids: CASSPGTMGVEQYF. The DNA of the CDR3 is TGCGCCAGCAGCCCCGGGACAATGGGGGTCGAGCAGTACTTC.

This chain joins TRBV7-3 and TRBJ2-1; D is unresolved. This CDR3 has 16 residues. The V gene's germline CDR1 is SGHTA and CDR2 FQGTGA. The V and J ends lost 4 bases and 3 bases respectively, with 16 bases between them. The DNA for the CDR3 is TGTGCCAGCAGCTATTTAGGCGATATAGGCTACAATGAGCAGTTCTTC. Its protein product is CASSYLGDIGYNEQFF.

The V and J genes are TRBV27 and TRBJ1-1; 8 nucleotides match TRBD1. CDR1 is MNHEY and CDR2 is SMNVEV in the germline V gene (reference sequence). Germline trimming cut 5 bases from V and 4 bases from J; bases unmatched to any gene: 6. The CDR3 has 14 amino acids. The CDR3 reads CASSPLDRVTEAFF. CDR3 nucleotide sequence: TGTGCCAGCAGTCCGTTGGACAGGGTCACTGAAGCTTTCTTT.

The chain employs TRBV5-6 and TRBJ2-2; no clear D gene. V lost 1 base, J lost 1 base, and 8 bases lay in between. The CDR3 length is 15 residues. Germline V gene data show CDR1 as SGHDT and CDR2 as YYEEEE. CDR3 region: CASSLIRKNTGELFF. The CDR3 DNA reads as TGTGCCAGCAGCTTGATACGGAAGAACACCGGGGAGCTGTTTTTT.

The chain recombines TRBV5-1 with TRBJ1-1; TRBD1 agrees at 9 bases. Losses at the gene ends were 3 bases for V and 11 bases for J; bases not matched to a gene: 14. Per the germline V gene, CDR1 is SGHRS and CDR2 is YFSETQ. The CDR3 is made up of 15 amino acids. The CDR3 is CASSSLPGQGGRAFF. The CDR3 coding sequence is TGCGCCAGCAGCTCGCTCCCGGGACAGGGAGGGCGGGCTTTCTTT.

The CDR3 reads CASSSGWIDEQFF. DNA of the CDR3: TGTGCCAGCAGCTCGGGATGGATCGATGAGCAGTTCTTC. The chain combines TRBV7-9 with TRBJ2-1; possible D gene TRBD2, 5 bases. V lost 4 bases and J lost 8, with 12 bases in between. CDR1 is SEHNR, CDR2 FQNEAQ, per germline (reference sequence). The CDR3 is 13 amino acids. The variable domain in full, completed from reference TRBV7-9 and TRBJ2-1, reads DTGVSQNPRHKITKRGQNVTFRCDPISEHNRLYWYRQTLGQGPEFLTYFQNEAQLEKSRLLSDRFSAERPKGSFSTLEIQRTEQGDSAMYLCASSSGWIDEQFFGPGTRLTVL.

CDR3 nucleotides: TGTGCCAGCAGTTTACTACCGGGACAGGGGGACGAGCAGTACTTC. Protein product: CASSLLPGQGDEQYF. This chain uses TRBV28 with TRBJ2-7; 11 nucleotides match TRBD1. V lost 2 bases, J lost 5 bases, and 5 bases stayed unmatched. The CDR3 is made up of 15 amino acids. CDR1 is MDHEN and CDR2 is SYDVKM in the germline V gene.

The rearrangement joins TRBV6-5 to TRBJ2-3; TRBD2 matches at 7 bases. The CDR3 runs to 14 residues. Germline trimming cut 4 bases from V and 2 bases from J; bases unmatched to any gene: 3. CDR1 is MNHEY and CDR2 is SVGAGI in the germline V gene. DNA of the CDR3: TGTGCCAGCAGTTCTAGCGGAGCCACAGATACGCAGTATTTT. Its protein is CASSSSGATDTQYF.

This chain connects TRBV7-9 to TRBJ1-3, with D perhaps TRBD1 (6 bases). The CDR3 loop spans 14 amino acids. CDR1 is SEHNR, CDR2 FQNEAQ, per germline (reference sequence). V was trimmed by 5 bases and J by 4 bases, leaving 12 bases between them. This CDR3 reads CASSLRGSGNTIYF. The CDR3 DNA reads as TGTGCCAGCAGCCTCAGGGGTTCCGGAAACACCATATATTTT.

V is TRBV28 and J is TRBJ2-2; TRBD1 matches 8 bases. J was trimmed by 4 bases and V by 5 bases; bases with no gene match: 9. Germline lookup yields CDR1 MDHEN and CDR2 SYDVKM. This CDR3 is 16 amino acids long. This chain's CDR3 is CASSPLPGQGTGELFF. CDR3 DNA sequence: TGTGCCAGCAGTCCCCTTCCTGGACAGGGCACCGGGGAGCTGTTTTTT.